This TCR beta chain appears in the sequencing data of a study of control samples from healthy donors and cancer patients. V trimming: 5 bases; J trimming: 3 bases; junction bases outside the gene matches: 17. Looked up from germline, CDR1 is SGHRS and CDR2 is YFSETQ. The CDR3 runs to 18 residues. Repertoires were generated with immunoSEQ multiplex PCR, while TCRdb's copy carries only in-frame clones and drops some. The sample records some 210,000 clones, approximately 90% being singletons. The chain combines TRBV5-1 with TRBJ1-1, with TRBD1 matching 9 bases. The material sequenced was blood. This clonotype was obtained from a man aged 30 to 45 in good health. The CDR3 sequence: CASRAGQGDGWVYTEAFF. The CDR3 region has the DNA TGCGCCAGCAGAGCGGGACAGGGTGACGGGTGGGTGTACACTGAAGCTTTCTTT.